A selection of T cell receptor beta chains follows, all from one sample in a study of T cell responses to AZD1222 COVID-19 vaccine. Clones were sequenced by immunoSEQ multiplex PCR, and TCRdb holds only the in-frame ones, with some missing. The data hold about 140,000 clones, with about 90% observed a single time. The specimen comprised peripheral blood, sampled on day 0 of AZD1222 vaccination. Every receptor here comes from an adult in good health. CDR3s include the opening cysteine and the closing phenylalanine or tryptophan. D genes are given only for firm matches.

TRBJ2-7 TRBD1 TRBV28 TGTGCCACCGCAACAGGGGGCGCGTACGAGCAGTACTTC CATATGGAYEQYF
TRBJ1-1 NA TRBV19 TGTGCCAGTAGTATTGGAGTGGTTGAAGCTTTCTTT CASSIGVVEAFF
TRBJ1-6 NA TRBV4-2 TGTGCCAGCAGCCAAGCCTCTCGTGATTCACCCCTCCACTTT CASSQASRDSPLHF
TRBJ2-1 NA TRBV7-2 TGTGCCAGCAGCTTAGACAGGGTGAATGAGCAGTTCTTC CASSLDRVNEQFF
TRBJ2-1 TRBD2 TRBV4-1 TGCGCCACCAAACAAGCGATTAGCGGGGGAAGGAATGAGCAGTTCTTC CATKQAISGGRNEQFF
TRBJ1-1 NA TRBV6-5 TGTGCCAGCGCAAATCCGGGCACTGAAGCTTTCTTT CASANPGTEAFF
TRBJ2-7 TRBD2 TRBV19 TGTGCCAGTAGTGATAGCGGGACAACCTACGAGCAGTACTTC CASSDSGTTYEQYF
TRBJ1-4 NA TRBV6-1 TGTGCCAGCAGTGAGGCAAATGAAAAACTGTTTTTT CASSEANEKLFF
TRBJ1-3 NA TRBV12-3/TRBV12-4 TGTGCCAGCAAAGAAGCGAACACCATATATTTT CASKEANTIYF
TRBJ2-7 NA TRBV28 TGTGCCAGCAGTTCGTGGAGAGGGAGCTCCTACGAGCAGTACTTC CASSSWRGSSYEQYF
TRBJ1-1 NA TRBV5-1 TGCGCCAGCACGCTAATAGGCGGCACTGAAGCTTTCTTT CASTLIGGTEAFF
TRBJ2-3 TRBD2 TRBV11-3 TGTGCCAGCAGCTTAGCGTGGCGGGGGACGCAGTATTTT CASSLAWRGTQYF
TRBJ1-2 NA TRBV5-1 TGCGCCAGCAGCTTGGGGTGGTCCGGTGCGAGCTACACCTTC CASSLGWSGASYTF
TRBJ1-1 NA TRBV5-1 TGCGCCAGCAGCTTGACAGGCTACCTACCAGGCACTGAAGCTTTCTTT CASSLTGYLPGTEAFF
TRBJ2-1 NA TRBV7-2 TGTGCCAGCAGCTTAGCTCTCTCGGGCGGGATAAGGGGCAATGAGCAGTTCTTC CASSLALSGGIRGNEQFF
TRBJ2-3 NA TRBV19 TGTGCCAGTAGTATCCGGGACACAGATACGCAGTATTTT CASSIRDTDTQYF